This T cell receptor (beta chain) was obtained from a study of blood T cell repertoires in COVID-19. Study summary: The origin of the acute and convalescent COVID-19 samples was the United States, Italy and Spain.

The method was immunoSEQ multiplex PCR; TCRdb's version includes in-frame clones alone and lacks a portion of them. The sample includes approximately 230,000 clones, about 91% of them seen just once. Enrolled during active infection, Seattle patients were then followed longitudinally. This CDR3 comprises 15 residues. Trimming took 3 bases from V and 6 from J; bases not matched to a gene: 7. Germline assignment: CDR1 KGHSH and CDR2 LQKENI. This sequence was found in a woman younger than 45 with COVID-19, enrolled during active disease. The sequenced material came from peripheral blood. The chain uses TRBV18 and TRBJ1-5, with TRBD1 identical over 8 bases. As DNA, the CDR3 is TGTGCCAGCTCACCGCCAGGACAGGGAGGTCAGCCCCAGCATTTT. Translated, it gives CASSPPGQGGQPQHF.